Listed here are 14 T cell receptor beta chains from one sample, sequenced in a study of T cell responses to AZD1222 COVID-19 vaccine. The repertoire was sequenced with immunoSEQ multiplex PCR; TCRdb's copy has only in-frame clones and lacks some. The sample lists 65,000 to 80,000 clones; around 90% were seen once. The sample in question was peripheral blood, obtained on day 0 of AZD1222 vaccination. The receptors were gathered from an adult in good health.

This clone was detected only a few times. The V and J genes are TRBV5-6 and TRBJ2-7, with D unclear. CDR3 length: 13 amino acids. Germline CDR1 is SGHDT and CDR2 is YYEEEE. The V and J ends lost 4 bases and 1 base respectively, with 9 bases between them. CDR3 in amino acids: CASSLKGSYEQYF. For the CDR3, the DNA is TGTGCCAGCAGCCTGAAAGGTTCCTACGAGCAGTACTTC.

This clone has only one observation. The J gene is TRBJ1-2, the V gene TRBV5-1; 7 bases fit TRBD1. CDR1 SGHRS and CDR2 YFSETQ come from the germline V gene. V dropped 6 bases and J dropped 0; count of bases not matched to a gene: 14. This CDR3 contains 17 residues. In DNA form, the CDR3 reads TGCGCCAGCACCTGGTGGGGACAGCCACAATCTAACTATGGCTACACCTTC. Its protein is CASTWWGQPQSNYGYTF.

In nucleotides, the CDR3 is TGTGCCAGCAGCGTAGATGAGCCGGGGCAGTACACAGATACGCAGTATTTT. This sequence encodes CASSVDEPGQYTDTQYF. The chain uses TRBV9 and TRBJ2-3; D is tentatively TRBD1 or TRBD2 (5 bases each). The CDR3 spans 17 residues. From germline, CDR1 is SGDLS and CDR2 YYNGEE. The V end lost 0 bases, the J end lost 2 bases, and 16 bases lay between the germline ends.

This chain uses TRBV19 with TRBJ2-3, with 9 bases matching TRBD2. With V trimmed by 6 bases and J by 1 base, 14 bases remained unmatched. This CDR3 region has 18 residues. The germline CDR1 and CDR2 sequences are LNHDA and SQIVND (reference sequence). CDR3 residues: CASSLRGLAGPGTDTQYF. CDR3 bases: TGTGCCAGTAGCCTTCGGGGGCTAGCGGGGCCTGGCACAGATACGCAGTATTTT.

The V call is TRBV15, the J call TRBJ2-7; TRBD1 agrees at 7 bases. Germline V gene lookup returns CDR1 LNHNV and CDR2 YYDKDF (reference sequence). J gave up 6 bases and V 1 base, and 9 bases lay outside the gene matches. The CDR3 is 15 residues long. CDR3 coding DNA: TGTGCCACCAGCAGAGGGCTACAGGGGATAATCGAGCAGTACTTC. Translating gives CATSRGLQGIIEQYF.

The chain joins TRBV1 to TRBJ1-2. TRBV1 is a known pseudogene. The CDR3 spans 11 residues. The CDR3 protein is CTSSQRRDFTF. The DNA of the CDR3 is TGCACCAGCAGCCAGAGGAGGGACTTCACCTTC.

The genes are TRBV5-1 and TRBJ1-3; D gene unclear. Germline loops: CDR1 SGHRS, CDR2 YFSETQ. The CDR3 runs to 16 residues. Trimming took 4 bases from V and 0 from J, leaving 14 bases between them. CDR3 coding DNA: TGCGCCAGCAGCACGGCCGGGAGCTACTCTGGAAACACCATATATTTT. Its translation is CASSTAGSYSGNTIYF.

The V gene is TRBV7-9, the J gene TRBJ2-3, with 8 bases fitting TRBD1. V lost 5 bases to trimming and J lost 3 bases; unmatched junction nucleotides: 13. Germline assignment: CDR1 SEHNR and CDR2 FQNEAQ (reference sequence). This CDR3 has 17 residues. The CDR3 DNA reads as TGTGCCAGCAGCACACAACGACAGGGGAGTCCAACAGATACGCAGTATTTT. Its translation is CASSTQRQGSPTDTQYF.

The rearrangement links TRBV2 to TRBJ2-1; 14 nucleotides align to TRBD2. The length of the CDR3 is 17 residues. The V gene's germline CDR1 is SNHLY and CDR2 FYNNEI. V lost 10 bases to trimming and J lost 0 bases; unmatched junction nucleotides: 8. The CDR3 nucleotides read TGTGCCATTCCGGGACTAGCGGGAGTCGGCTCCTACAATGAGCAGTTCTTC. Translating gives CAIPGLAGVGSYNEQFF.

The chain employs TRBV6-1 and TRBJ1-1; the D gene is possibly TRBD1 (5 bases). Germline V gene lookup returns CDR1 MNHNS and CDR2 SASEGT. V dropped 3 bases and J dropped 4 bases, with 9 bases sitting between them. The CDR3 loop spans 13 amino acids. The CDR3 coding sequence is TGTGCCAGCAGTGACAGGGCAGTCACTGAAGCTTTCTTT. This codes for CASSDRAVTEAFF.

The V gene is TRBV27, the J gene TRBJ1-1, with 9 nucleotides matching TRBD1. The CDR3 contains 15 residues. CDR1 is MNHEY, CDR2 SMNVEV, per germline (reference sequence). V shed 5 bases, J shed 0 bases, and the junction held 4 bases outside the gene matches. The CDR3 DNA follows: TGTGCCAGCAGTCCCGGGACAGGGATGAACACTGAAGCTTTCTTT. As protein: CASSPGTGMNTEAFF.

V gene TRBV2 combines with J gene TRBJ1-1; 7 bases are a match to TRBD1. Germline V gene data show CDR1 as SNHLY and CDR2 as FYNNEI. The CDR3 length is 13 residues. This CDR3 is CALSRGRSTEAFF. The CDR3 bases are TGTGCGCTTTCAAGGGGGCGAAGCACTGAAGCTTTCTTT. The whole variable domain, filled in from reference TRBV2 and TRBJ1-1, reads EPEVTQTPSHQVTQMGQEVILRCVPISNHLYFYWYRQILGQKVEFLVSFYNNEISEKSEIFDDQFSVERPDGSNFTLKIRSTKLEDSAMYFCALSRGRSTEAFFGQGTRLTVV.

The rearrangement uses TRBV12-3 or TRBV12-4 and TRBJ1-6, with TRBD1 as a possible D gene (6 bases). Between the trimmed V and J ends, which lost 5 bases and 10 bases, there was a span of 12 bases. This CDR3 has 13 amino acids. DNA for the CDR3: TGTGCCAGCAGTCAACAGGGTTACTCACCCCTCCACTTT. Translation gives CASSQQGYSPLHF.

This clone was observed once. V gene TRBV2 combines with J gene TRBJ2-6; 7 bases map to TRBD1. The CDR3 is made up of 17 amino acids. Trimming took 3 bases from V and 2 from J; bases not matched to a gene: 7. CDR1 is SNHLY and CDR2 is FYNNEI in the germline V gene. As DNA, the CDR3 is TGTGCCAGCAGTGAGGAGCAAGGGGGCACTGGGGCCAACGTCCTGACTTTC. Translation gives CASSEEQGGTGANVLTF. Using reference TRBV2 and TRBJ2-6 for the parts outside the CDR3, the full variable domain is EPEVTQTPSHQVTQMGQEVILRCVPISNHLYFYWYRQILGQKVEFLVSFYNNEISEKSEIFDDQFSVERPDGSNFTLKIRSTKLEDSAMYFCASSEEQGGTGANVLTFGAGSRLTVL.